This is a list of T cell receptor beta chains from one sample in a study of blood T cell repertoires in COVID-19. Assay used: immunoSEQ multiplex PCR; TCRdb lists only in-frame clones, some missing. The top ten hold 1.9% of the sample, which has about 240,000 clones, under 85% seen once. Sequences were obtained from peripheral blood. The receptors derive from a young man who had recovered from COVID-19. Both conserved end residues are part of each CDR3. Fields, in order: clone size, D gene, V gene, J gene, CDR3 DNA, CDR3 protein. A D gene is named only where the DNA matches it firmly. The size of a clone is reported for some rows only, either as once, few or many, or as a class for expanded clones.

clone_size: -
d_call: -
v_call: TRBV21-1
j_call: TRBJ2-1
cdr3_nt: TGTGCCAGCAGCAACTTGGGGGGGTTTTACAATGAGCAGTTCTTC
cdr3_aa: CASSNLGGFYNEQFF

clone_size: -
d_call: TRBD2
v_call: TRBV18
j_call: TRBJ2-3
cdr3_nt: TGTGCCAGCTCACCACGGGTCCGGACTAGCGGGGGAGCTGATACGCAGTATTTT
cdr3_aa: CASSPRVRTSGGADTQYF

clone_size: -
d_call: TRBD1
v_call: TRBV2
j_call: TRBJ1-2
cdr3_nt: TGTGCCAGCGTTGCTATCCAGGGACAGGGGGCGGTCGGCTACACCTTC
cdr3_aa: CASVAIQGQGAVGYTF

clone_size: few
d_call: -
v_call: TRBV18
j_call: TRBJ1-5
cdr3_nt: TGTGCCAGCTCACCTGAGACATTGTATCAGCCCCAGCATTTT
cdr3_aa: CASSPETLYQPQHF

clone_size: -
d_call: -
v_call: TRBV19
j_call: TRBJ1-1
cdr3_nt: TGTGCCAGTAGTGTCACAGCGAACACTGAAGCTTTCTTT
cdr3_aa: CASSVTANTEAFF

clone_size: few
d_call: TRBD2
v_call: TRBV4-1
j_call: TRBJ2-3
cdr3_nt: TGCGCCAGCAGTTCCTGGGGAGGCGGGGGGCCTACCACATCGGGAAGGACAGATACGCAGTATTTT
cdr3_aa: CASSSWGGGGPTTSGRTDTQYF

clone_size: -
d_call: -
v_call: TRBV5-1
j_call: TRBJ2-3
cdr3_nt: TGCGCCAGCAGCCCCCTGGTCTCGGGGGACACAGATACGCAGTATTTT
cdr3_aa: CASSPLVSGDTDTQYF

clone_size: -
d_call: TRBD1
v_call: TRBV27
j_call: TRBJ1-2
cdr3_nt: TGTGCCAGCAGTTGGACAGGGGCGGGGGGCTACACCTTC
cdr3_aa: CASSWTGAGGYTF

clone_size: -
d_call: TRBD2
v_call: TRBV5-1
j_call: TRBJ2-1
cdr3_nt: TGCGCCAGCAGCTTGGGGCGGGGGGGCCCTAGTGAGCAGTTCTTC
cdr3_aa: CASSLGRGGPSEQFF

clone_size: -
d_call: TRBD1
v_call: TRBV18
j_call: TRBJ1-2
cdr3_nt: TGTGCCAGCTCAGACCCCGGGACAGACTATGGCTACACCTTC
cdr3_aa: CASSDPGTDYGYTF

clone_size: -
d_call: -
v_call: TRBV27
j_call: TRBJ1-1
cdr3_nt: TGTGCCACCGGGGGTCCTTATTCTGAAGCTTTCTTT
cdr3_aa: CATGGPYSEAFF

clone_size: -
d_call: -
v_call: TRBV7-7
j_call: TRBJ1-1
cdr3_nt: TGTGCCAGCAGCTCTACTCGTGGCACTGAAGCTTTCTTT
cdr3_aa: CASSSTRGTEAFF

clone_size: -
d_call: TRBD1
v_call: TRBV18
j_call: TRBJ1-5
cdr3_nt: TGTGCCAGCTCACCGACAGGGGGCCGGCAGCCCCAGCATTTT
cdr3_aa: CASSPTGGRQPQHF

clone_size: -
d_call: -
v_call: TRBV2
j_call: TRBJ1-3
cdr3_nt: TGTGCCAGCAGCCAGGGCCCTGGAAACACCATATATTTT
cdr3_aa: CASSQGPGNTIYF

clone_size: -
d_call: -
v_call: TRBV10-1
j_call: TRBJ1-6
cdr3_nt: TGCGCCAGCAGTGCCGGCACAGGGAATTCACCCCTCCACTTT
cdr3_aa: CASSAGTGNSPLHF

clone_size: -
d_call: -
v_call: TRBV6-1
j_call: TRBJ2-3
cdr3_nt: TGTGCCAGCAGTGAAGCTATCTCAACTAGGGGGTTGGCAGATACGCAGTATTTT
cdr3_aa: CASSEAISTRGLADTQYF

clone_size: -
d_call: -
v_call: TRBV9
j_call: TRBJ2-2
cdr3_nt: TGTGCCAGCAAACGCGCGAACACCGGGGAGCTGTTTTTT
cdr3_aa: CASKRANTGELFF

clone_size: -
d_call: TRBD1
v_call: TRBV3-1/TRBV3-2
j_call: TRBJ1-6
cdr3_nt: TGTGCCAGCAGCCGCGAGGGACAGGTAACTAATTCACCCCTCCACTTT
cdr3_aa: CASSREGQVTNSPLHF

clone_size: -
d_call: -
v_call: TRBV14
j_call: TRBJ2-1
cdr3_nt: TGTGCCAGCAGCCCGCACAGTTTCAATGAGCAGTTCTTC
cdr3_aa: CASSPHSFNEQFF

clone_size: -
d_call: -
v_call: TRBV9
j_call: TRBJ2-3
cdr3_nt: TGTGCCAGCAGCGTAAGACAGGGCACAGATACGCAGTATTTT
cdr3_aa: CASSVRQGTDTQYF

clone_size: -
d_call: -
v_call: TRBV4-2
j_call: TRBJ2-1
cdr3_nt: TGTGCCAGCAGCCAAGACAGACTAGAGCAGTTCTTC
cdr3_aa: CASSQDRLEQFF

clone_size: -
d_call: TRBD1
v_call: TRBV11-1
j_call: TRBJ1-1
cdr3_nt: TGTGCCAGCAGCTTCGACAGGGGGGCCACTGAAGCTTTCTTT
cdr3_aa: CASSFDRGATEAFF

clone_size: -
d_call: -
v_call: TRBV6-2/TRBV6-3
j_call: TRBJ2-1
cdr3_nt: TGTGCCAGCAGTTACTCCCCTCTGAGGGGGGGTAATGAGCAGTTCTTC
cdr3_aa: CASSYSPLRGGNEQFF

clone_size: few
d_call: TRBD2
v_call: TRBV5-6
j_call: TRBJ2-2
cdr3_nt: TGTGCCAGCAGCAACCCAAGCGGGGGTAACACCGGGGAGCTGTTTTTT
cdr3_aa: CASSNPSGGNTGELFF

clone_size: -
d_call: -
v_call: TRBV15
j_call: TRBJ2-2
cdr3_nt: TGTGCCACCAGCAGAGCTGTCGGGGAGCTGTTTTTT
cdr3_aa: CATSRAVGELFF

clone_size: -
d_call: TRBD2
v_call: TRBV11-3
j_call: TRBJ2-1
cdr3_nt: TGTGCCAGCAGCCCCACCGGGACTAGCGGGGCCTATGAGCAGTTCTTC
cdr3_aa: CASSPTGTSGAYEQFF

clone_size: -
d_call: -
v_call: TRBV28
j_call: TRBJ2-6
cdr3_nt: TGTGCCAGCAGGCCCGTAGGACACTCTGGGGCCAACGTCCTGACTTTC
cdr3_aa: CASRPVGHSGANVLTF

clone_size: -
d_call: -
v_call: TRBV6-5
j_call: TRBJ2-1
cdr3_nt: TGTGCCAGCATTCGGGGTGAGCAGTTCTTC
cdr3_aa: CASIRGEQFF

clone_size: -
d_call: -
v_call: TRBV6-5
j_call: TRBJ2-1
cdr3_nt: TGTGCCAGCAGTAGACAGGTCTTCTCCTACAATGAGCAGTTCTTC
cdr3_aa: CASSRQVFSYNEQFF

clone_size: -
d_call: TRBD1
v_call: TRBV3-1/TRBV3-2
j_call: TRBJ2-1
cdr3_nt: TGTGCCAGCAGCCAAGTTCATCACAGGGGGAATGAGCAGTTCTTC
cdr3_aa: CASSQVHHRGNEQFF

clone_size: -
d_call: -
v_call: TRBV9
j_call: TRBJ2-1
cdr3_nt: TGTGCCAGCAGCGTTACGGGTCAAACCGGGAATGAGCAGTTCTTC
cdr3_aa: CASSVTGQTGNEQFF

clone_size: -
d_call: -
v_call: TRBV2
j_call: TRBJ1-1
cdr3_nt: TGTGCCAGCAGTGAAATTACTCTAGTTGGCACTGAAGCTTTCTTT
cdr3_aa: CASSEITLVGTEAFF

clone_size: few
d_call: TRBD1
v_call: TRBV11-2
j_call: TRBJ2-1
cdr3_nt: TGTGCCAGCAGCGTACGGACAGGGGAAAATGAGCAGTTCTTC
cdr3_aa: CASSVRTGENEQFF

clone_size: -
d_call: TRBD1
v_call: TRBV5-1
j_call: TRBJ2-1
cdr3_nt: TGCGCCAGCAGCGCCGGGACAGGGACTGGGAATGAGCAGTTCTTC
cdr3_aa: CASSAGTGTGNEQFF

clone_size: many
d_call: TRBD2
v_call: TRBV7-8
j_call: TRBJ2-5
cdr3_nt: TGTGCCAGCAGCTTTAGCGGGGGGGATCTTTTTGAGACCCAGTACTTC
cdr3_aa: CASSFSGGDLFETQYF

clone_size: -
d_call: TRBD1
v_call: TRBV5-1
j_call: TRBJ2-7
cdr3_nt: TGCGCCAGCAGCGCAGGACAGGGAATCCACGAGCAGTACTTC
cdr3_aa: CASSAGQGIHEQYF

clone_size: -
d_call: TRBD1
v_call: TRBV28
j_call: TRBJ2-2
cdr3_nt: TGTGCCAGCAGTCAACCCCGGGACAGCGCCCGCGGGGAGCTGTTTTTT
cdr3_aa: CASSQPRDSARGELFF

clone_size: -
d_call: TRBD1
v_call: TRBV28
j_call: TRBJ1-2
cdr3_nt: TGTGCCAGCAGTTTAATGGGGACAGGGGGCTCTAAGGGCTACACCTTC
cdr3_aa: CASSLMGTGGSKGYTF

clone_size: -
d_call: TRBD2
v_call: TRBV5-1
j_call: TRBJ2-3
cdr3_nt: TGCGCCAGCAGCTTGGTGGGGACTAGCAGGTATGCAGATACGCAGTATTTT
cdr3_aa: CASSLVGTSRYADTQYF

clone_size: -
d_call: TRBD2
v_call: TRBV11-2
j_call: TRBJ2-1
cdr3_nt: TGTGCCAGCAGCCAGCAATTAGCGGGCGATAATGAGCAGTTCTTC
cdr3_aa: CASSQQLAGDNEQFF

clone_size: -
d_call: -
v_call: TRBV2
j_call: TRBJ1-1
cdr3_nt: TGTGCCAGCAGTAAGGAGGTGAACACTGAAGCTTTCTTT
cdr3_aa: CASSKEVNTEAFF

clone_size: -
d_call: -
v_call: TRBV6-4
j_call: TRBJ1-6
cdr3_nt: TGTGCCAGCAGTGACGGGCAGGGCAATTCACCCCTCCACTTT
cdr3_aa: CASSDGQGNSPLHF

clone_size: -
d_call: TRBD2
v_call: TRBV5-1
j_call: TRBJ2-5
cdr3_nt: TGCGCCAGCAGCTTGAAACCTAGCGGGGGTCAAGAGACCCAGTACTTC
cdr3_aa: CASSLKPSGGQETQYF

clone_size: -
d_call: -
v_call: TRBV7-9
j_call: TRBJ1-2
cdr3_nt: TGTGCCAGCAGCTTAGGACCGCCTGAGGTTTATGGCTACACCTTC
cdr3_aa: CASSLGPPEVYGYTF

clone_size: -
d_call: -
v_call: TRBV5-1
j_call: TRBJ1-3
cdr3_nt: TGCGCCAGCAGCTGGAGTGCGGATATCTCTGGAAACACCATATATTTT
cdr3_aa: CASSWSADISGNTIYF

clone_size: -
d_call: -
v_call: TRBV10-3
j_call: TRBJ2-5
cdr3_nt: TGTGCCATCAGCGCCGGACAGGGACTATCTAGGTTGTACCAAGAGACCCAGTACTTC
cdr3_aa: CAISAGQGLSRLYQETQYF

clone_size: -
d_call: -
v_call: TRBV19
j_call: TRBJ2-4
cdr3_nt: TGTGCCAGTAATAGCCTTGGAGCCAAAAACATTCAGTACTTC
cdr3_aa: CASNSLGAKNIQYF

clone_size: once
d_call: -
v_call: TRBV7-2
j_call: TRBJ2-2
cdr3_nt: TGTGCCAGCAGCTTAGGGGGGGTAATGACCGGGGAGCTGTTTTTT
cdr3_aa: CASSLGGVMTGELFF